This T cell receptor (beta chain) was obtained from a study of T cell repertoires in cytomegalovirus infection. Each CDR3 protein gets one entry after TCRdb re-called the reads with MiXCR. The table lists about 480,000 distinct CDR3 sequences, around a third of them singletons. Notes on this clonotype: Antigen unknown.

Germline V gene lookup returns CDR1 SQVTM and CDR2 ANQGSEA. The CDR3 extends over 11 amino acids. V was clipped by 4 bases and J by 4 bases, with 4 bases between them. The source is a human donor in good health (CMV status not recorded). Some clones in this sample may be carry-over from other donors' samples. The chain joins TRBV29-1 to TRBJ1-4; D is uncertain. Sequencing used cultured PBMCs, obtained from culture after CMV antigen stimulation. CDR3 sequence reads: CSVALNEKLFF. DNA of the CDR3: TGCAGCGTTGCCCTTAATGAAAAACTGTTTTTT.